The 8 T cell receptor beta chains listed next were all sequenced from one sample in a study of T cell responses to AZD1222 COVID-19 vaccine. Repertoires were generated with immunoSEQ multiplex PCR, while TCRdb's copy carries only in-frame clones and drops some. Of approximately 81,000 clones in the sample, under 90% were seen once. The sample was peripheral blood, taken 28 days after the second AZD1222 dose. The origin of the receptors is an adult who received the AZD1222 COVID-19 vaccine.

CDR3 nucleotide sequence: TGTGCCAGCAGCGGGGTGGCTAGCGGATATGTATGGGAGACCCAGTACTTC. Translation gives CASSGVASGYVWETQYF. The gene calls are TRBV21-1 and TRBJ2-5; the DNA was not used to check the table's D call, TRBD2. TRBV21-1 is reported as a pseudogene. This CDR3 region has 17 residues.

The V and J genes are TRBV24-1 and TRBJ2-5; perhaps TRBD1 as D (6 bases). The V gene lost 2 bases and the J gene lost 3 bases, with 6 bases spanning the gap. The CDR3 covers 13 residues. Germline V lookup: CDR1 KGHDR, CDR2 SFDVKD. The CDR3 coding sequence is TGTGCCACCAGTGATTACAGGGAAGAGACCCAGTACTTC. Protein product: CATSDYREETQYF.

This clone was found a few times. This chain connects TRBV19 to TRBJ1-3, with D perhaps TRBD1 (6 bases). The germline V and J ends were trimmed by 10 bases and 3 bases, with 10 bases remaining between them. The CDR3 is 12 amino acids. CDR1 and CDR2 from the germline V gene are LNHDA and SQIVND (reference sequence). The CDR3 nucleotides read TGTGCCACCAGGGGTTATGGAAACACCATATATTTT. Encoded protein: CATRGYGNTIYF.

The rearrangement links TRBV7-9 to TRBJ2-1, with 11 bases identical to TRBD2. CDR3 size: 16 residues. The germline V gene encodes CDR1 SEHNR and CDR2 FQNEAQ (reference sequence). V lost 0 bases and J lost 7; bases outside the gene matches: 5. The chain's CDR3 is CASSLAPSGRWNEQFF. The CDR3 DNA sequence: TGTGCCAGCAGCTTAGCCCCTAGCGGGAGGTGGAATGAGCAGTTCTTC.

The V gene is TRBV28, the J gene TRBJ1-2; no clear D. The CDR3 covers 12 residues. Germline values: CDR1 MDHEN, CDR2 SYDVKM. Trimming removed 6 bases from V and 6 bases from J, with 11 bases in between. Written as DNA, the CDR3 is TGTGCCAGCAGCACGAGGAGACATGGCTACACCTTC. It specifies CASSTRRHGYTF.

The J gene is TRBJ1-2, the V gene TRBV29-1; D gene uncertain. Germline assignment: CDR1 SQVTM and CDR2 ANQGSEA. Trimming removed 0 bases from V and 8 bases from J, with 13 bases in between. The CDR3 contains 13 residues. In nucleotides, the CDR3 is TGCAGCGTTGAAGATCGCCCAGGAAAGGGCTACACCTTC. It yields the protein CSVEDRPGKGYTF. Using reference TRBV29-1 and TRBJ1-2 for the parts outside the CDR3, the full variable domain is SAVISQKPSRDICQRGTSLTIQCQVDSQVTMMFWYRQQPGQSLTLIATANQGSEATYESGFVIDKFPISRPNLTFSTLTVSNMSPEDSSIYLCSVEDRPGKGYTFGSGTRLTVV.

The genes are TRBV28 and TRBJ1-5; 7 bases fit TRBD1. The CDR3 covers 15 residues. Germline CDR1 is MDHEN and CDR2 is SYDVKM. Germline trimming cut 6 bases from V and 2 bases from J; bases unmatched to any gene: 7. The CDR3 nucleotides read TGTGCCAGCAGAACGACAGGGTTGGGCAATCAGCCCCAGCATTTT. It encodes CASRTTGLGNQPQHF.

This chain uses TRBV19 with TRBJ1-1, with TRBD1 as a possible D gene (5 bases). V lost 1 base to trimming and J lost 7 bases, with 16 bases between them. Germline values: CDR1 LNHDA, CDR2 SQIVND (reference sequence). There are 15 residues in the CDR3. In DNA, the CDR3 is TGTGCCAGTAGTATAGTATCGCCCAGGGCTGGTGAAGCTTTCTTT. Translated: CASSIVSPRAGEAFF.